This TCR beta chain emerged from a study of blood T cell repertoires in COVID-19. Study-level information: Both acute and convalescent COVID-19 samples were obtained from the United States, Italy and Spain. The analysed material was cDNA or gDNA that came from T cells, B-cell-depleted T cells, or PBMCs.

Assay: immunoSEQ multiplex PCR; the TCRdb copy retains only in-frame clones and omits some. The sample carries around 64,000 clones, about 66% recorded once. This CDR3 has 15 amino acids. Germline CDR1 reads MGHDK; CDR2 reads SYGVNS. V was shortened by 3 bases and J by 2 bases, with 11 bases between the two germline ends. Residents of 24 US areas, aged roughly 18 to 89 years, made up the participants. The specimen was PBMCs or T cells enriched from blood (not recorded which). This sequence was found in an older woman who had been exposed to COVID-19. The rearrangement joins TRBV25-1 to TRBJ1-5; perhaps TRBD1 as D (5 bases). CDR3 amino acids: CASSEAGHGNQPQHF. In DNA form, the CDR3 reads TGTGCCAGCAGTGAGGCTGGACATGGCAATCAGCCCCAGCATTTT.